The 22 T cell receptor beta chains in this list originate from one sample, sequenced in a study of CD8+CD57+ T cells in acquired aplastic anemia. Genomic DNA provided the template from which TCR beta VDJ and CDR3 profiles were obtained. TCRdb independently ran MiXCR on the reads; one entry per CDR3 protein. The sample includes some 410,000 distinct CDR3 sequences, approximately 70% of them seen just once. Source material: sorted CD4+, CD8+, or CD8+CD57+ T cells (not recorded which) from PBMCs. The source of these receptors is a human donor in good health, serving as a control.

With regard to this clonotype: Since the CDR3 does not end with the conserved phenylalanine or tryptophan, this likely comes from a read error. V and J are TRBV10-3 and TRBJ1-6, with D possibly matching TRBD1 (5 bases). Germline-derived CDR1 and CDR2 are ENHRY and SYGVKD. The CDR3 sequence is 13 residues long. CDR3 amino acids: CATSGDLNSPLHL. The DNA of the CDR3 is TGTGCCACCTCGGGGGACCTAAATTCGCCCCTCCACCTT.

Notes on this clonotype: One end of the junction varies from germline; a read error may be responsible. The chain couples TRBV6-1 to TRBJ1-1; D ambiguous. The CDR3 is made up of 12 amino acids. Germline V gene data show CDR1 as MNHNS and CDR2 as SASEGT. CDR3: CASGGAETEAFF. The CDR3 coding sequence is TGTGCCAGCGGTGGAGCGGAGACTGAGGCTTTCTTT.

This chain connects TRBV7-8 to TRBJ1-2; TRBD1 is a possible D gene (5 bases). The germline V gene encodes CDR1 SGHVS and CDR2 FQNEAQ. The CDR3 covers 14 residues. With 3 bases removed from V and 2 bases from J, the gap between germline ends came to 10 bases. Here the CDR3 reads CASSFPTANYGYTF. The CDR3 DNA reads as TGTGCCAGCAGCTTCCCGACAGCAAACTATGGCTACACCTTC.

This clonotype was found a few times. This chain links TRBV10-3 with TRBJ1-1, with D maybe TRBD1 (5 bases). The CDR3 consists of 14 residues. Trimming cost V 0 bases and J 0 bases, with 5 bases left between them. Germline V gene sequence: CDR1 ENHRY, CDR2 SYGVKD. The CDR3 bases are TGTGCCATCAGTGAGTCGACAGTGAACACTGAAGCTTTCTTT. Encoded protein: CAISESTVNTEAFF.

This clonotype was seen at least ten times. V and J are TRBV27 and TRBJ2-7; no definite D call. V was cut by 4 bases and J by 3 bases, with 4 bases left in between. Germline values: CDR1 MNHEY, CDR2 SMNVEV (reference sequence). The CDR3 is 11 residues long. The CDR3 DNA follows: TGTGCCAGCAGTTGGAACTACGAGCAGTACTTC. Amino acids: CASSWNYEQYF.

The chain recombines TRBV5-1 with TRBJ1-1, with D perhaps TRBD1 (5 bases). Trimming removed 4 bases at V and 4 bases at J, with 17 bases between. This CDR3 spans 15 amino acids. Per germline, CDR1 SGHRS and CDR2 YFSETQ. Written as DNA, the CDR3 is TGCGCCAGCAGCAGGGGACTAGCGGAGGGCACTGAAGCTTTCTTT. Protein sequence: CASSRGLAEGTEAFF.

Details on this clonotype: Relative to the germline gene, one junction end is altered; a read error may explain this. The chain couples TRBV7-9 to TRBJ1-4, with D maybe TRBD1 (5 bases). Germline CDR1 and CDR2: SEHNR and FQNEAQ (reference sequence). CDR3 length: 16 amino acids. The CDR3 reads CASSWTDTRTNAKLFF. In DNA, the CDR3 is TGTGCCAGCAGCTGGACGGACACGAGGACTAATGCAAAACTGTTTTTT.

The V gene is TRBV20-1, the J gene TRBJ2-3; weak D call: TRBD1 (5 bases). The germline gives CDR1 DFQATT, CDR2 SNEGSKA (reference sequence). V lost 3 bases, J lost 12 bases, and 16 bases lay in between. CDR3 length equals 12 residues. The CDR3 is CSASCGTGTQYF. For the CDR3, the DNA is TGCAGTGCTAGTTGCGGCACAGGTACTCAGTATTTT.

As to this clonotype: Since a much larger clone is just one base distant, this may be a read error. This chain connects TRBV3-1 to TRBJ2-3; 12 nucleotides agree with TRBD2. Per the germline V gene, CDR1 is LGHDT and CDR2 is YNNKEL (reference sequence). The CDR3 sequence is 18 residues long. The CDR3 spells CASSQAAPSGGASDTRYF. The CDR3 coding sequence is TGTGCCAGCAGCCAAGCCGCTCCTAGCGGGGGGGCCTCAGATACGCGGTATTTT.

In this sample, this clonotype turned up many times. V and J are TRBV10-3 and TRBJ1-2; tentatively, D is TRBD1 (5 bases). Germline V lookup: CDR1 ENHRY, CDR2 SYGVKD. The CDR3 has 14 amino acids. The V and J ends lost 7 bases and 3 bases respectively, with 15 bases between them. CDR3 protein: CAIKSQERHYGYTF. The CDR3 DNA is TGTGCCATCAAATCACAGGAGCGTCACTATGGCTACACCTTC.

Turning to this clonotype: Because the CDR3 is missing its conserved closing phenylalanine or tryptophan, this is likely a read error. The DNA is left out, because the CDR3 cannot be placed on it with certainty; the CDR3 is given as TCRdb lists it. The chain carries TRBV2 and TRBJ2-7; no DNA check was done on the table's D call, TRBD1. The CDR3 length is 15 residues, termini included. CDR1 SNHLY and CDR2 FYNNEI come from the germline V gene. CDR3 in amino acids: CASKWGTGERFFGEG.

Worth noting for this clonotype: The junction departs from germline at one end; a sequencing error may be responsible. The chain joins TRBV10-3 to TRBJ2-3; D possibly corresponds to TRBD2 (6 bases). The CDR3 has 14 residues. Germline values: CDR1 ENHRY, CDR2 SYGVKD. The CDR3 reads CAISEGGLADKQYF. The CDR3 DNA sequence: TGTGCCATCAGTGAGGGGGGGTTAGCAGATAAGCAGTATTTT.

This rearrangement joins TRBV4-3 to TRBJ2-3; 10 nucleotides line up with TRBD1. The germline CDR1 and CDR2 sequences are LGHNA and YSLEER. The CDR3 contains 19 residues. The V segment lost 0 bases and the J segment 4 bases; nucleotides outside the gene matches: 13. CDR3 coding DNA: TGCGCCAGCAGCCAAGAATTTGGCGAGGGACAGGGGTGGGCAGATACGCAGTATTTT. Its protein product is CASSQEFGEGQGWADTQYF.

This clonotype was seen repeatedly, ten times or more. The V call is TRBV5-1, the J call TRBJ1-1; possibly TRBD1 for D (6 bases). V lost 4 bases and J lost 1, with 8 bases in between. CDR1 is SGHRS, CDR2 YFSETQ, per germline. The CDR3 contains 13 residues. The CDR3 region has the DNA TGCGCCAGCAGCATGGGACAGAACACTGAAGCTTTCTTT. It translates to CASSMGQNTEAFF.

This chain connects TRBV20-1 to TRBJ2-7, with 8 bases matching TRBD2. The CDR3 loop spans 15 amino acids. Germline V gene lookup returns CDR1 DFQATT and CDR2 SNEGSKA (reference sequence). After removal of 0 bases from V and 1 base from J, the junction contained 5 bases not matched to a gene. Written as DNA, the CDR3 is TGCAGTGCTAGAGATAGGCCGGGGGGGTCCTACGAGCAGTACTTC. Translated: CSARDRPGGSYEQYF.

This clonotype was detected only once. This chain connects TRBV4-3 to TRBJ1-2; D is ambiguous. Looked up from germline, CDR1 is LGHNA and CDR2 is YSLEER. V lost 5 bases to trimming and J lost 2 bases, with 21 bases between them. This CDR3 spans 17 amino acids. CDR3 protein: CASSLSEAGRVNYGYTF. In nucleotides, the CDR3 is TGCGCCAGCAGCTTGTCCGAGGCAGGTCGAGTGAACTATGGCTACACCTTC.

This chain connects TRBV5-6 to TRBJ1-6; 11 bases fit TRBD1. Germline V gives CDR1 SGHDT, CDR2 YYEEEE. This CDR3 spans 16 amino acids. V lost 4 bases, J lost 9 bases, and 9 bases stayed unmatched. The CDR3 nucleotides read TGTGCCAGCAGCCTGCCGGGGGGACAGGGGGGTTCACCCCTCCACTTT. Protein sequence: CASSLPGGQGGSPLHF.

There are many counts of this clonotype. The V gene is TRBV7-9, the J gene TRBJ2-3, with TRBD2 matching over 7 bases. Trimming took 0 bases from V and 0 from J; bases not matched to a gene: 9. Germline CDR1 SEHNR, CDR2 FQNEAQ (reference sequence). The CDR3 loop spans 18 amino acids. For the CDR3, the DNA is TGTGCCAGCAGCTTAGCCGCTCGGCGGGGGACCAGCACAGATACGCAGTATTTT. This sequence encodes CASSLAARRGTSTDTQYF. Full variable domain (outside the CDR3, taken from reference TRBV7-9 and TRBJ2-3): DTGVSQNPRHKITKRGQNVTFRCDPISEHNRLYWYRQTLGQGPEFLTYFQNEAQLEKSRLLSDRFSAERPKGSFSTLEIQRTEQGDSAMYLCASSLAARRGTSTDTQYFGPGTRLTVL.

As for this clonotype: The conserved final phenylalanine or tryptophan is absent from the CDR3, which likely points to a read error. The limits of the CDR3 on the DNA are not certain, so only TCRdb's listed CDR3 is given. This rearrangement joins TRBV24-1 to TRBJ1-2; the D call of TRBD1 is as the table states it, not checked on the DNA. The CDR3 sequence runs 15 residues, both termini included. The germline V gene encodes CDR1 KGHDR and CDR2 SFDVKD. Here the CDR3 reads CATSDPPRDEQFFGP.

This clonotype was counted ten times or more. The chain uses TRBV20-1 and TRBJ1-1, with D uncertain. Germline lookup yields CDR1 DFQATT and CDR2 SNEGSKA (reference sequence). The CDR3 is 16 amino acids. V lost 0 bases to trimming and J lost 4 bases, with 18 bases between them. DNA of the CDR3: TGCAGTGCTAGAGATGGCGGGAGGCAATGGGGCACTGAAGCTTTCTTT. Residues: CSARDGGRQWGTEAFF.

The chain couples TRBV15 to TRBJ1-1, with D unresolved. Per the germline V gene, CDR1 is LNHNV and CDR2 is YYDKDF (reference sequence). The CDR3 has 13 residues. V was shortened by 1 base and J by 6 bases, with 9 bases between the two germline ends. The CDR3 coding sequence is TGTGCCACCAGCAGAGGAGGCTACGCTGAAGCTTTCTTT. It encodes CATSRGGYAEAFF.

The rearrangement uses TRBV6-1 and TRBJ1-2, with D possibly matching TRBD1 (6 bases). CDR1 is MNHNS, CDR2 SASEGT, per germline. Trimming shortened V by 4 bases and J by 5 bases, and 20 bases separated the two germline ends. The CDR3 covers 16 residues. Here the CDR3 DNA reads TGTGCCAGCAGTGGAGGGTGGGGGGGCTCAGGATATGGCTACACCTTC. Translation: CASSGGWGGSGYGYTF.